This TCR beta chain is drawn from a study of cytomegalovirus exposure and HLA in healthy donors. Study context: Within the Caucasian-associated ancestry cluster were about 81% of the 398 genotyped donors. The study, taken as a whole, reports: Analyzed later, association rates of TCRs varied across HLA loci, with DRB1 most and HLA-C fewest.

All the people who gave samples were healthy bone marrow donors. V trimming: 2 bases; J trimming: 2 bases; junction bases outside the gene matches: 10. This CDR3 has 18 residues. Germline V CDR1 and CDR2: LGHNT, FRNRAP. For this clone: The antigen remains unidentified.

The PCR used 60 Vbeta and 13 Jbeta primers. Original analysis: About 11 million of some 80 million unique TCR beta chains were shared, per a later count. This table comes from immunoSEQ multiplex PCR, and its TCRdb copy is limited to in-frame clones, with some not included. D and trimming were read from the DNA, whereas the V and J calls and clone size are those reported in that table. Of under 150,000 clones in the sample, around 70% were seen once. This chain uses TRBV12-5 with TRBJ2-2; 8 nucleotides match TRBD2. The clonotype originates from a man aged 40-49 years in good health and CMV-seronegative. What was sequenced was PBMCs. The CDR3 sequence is CASGLMGLGKLNTGELFF. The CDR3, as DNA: TGTGCTAGTGGTTTGATGGGACTAGGGAAGCTAAACACCGGGGAGCTGTTTTTT.